These 8 T cell receptor beta chains were all obtained from the same sample, sequenced in a study of T cell repertoires in cytomegalovirus infection. TCRdb analysed the reads with MiXCR anew, one entry per CDR3 protein. The sample contains about 260,000 distinct CDR3 sequences, roughly an eighth of which appear only once. Sequencing was carried out using PBMCs. These receptors were collected from a human donor in good health (CMV status not recorded). Some clones in this sample may be carry-over from other donors' samples.

This clonotype was observed many times. This chain links TRBV7-6 with TRBJ1-2, with D uncertain. Per germline, CDR1 SGHVS and CDR2 FNYEAQ. The CDR3 contains 13 residues. V lost 5 bases and J 6 bases, leaving 13 bases between the germline ends. This CDR3 is CASSPSQLNGYTF. The CDR3 DNA reads TGTGCCAGCAGCCCGAGCCAGCTAAATGGCTACACCTTC.

Concerning this clonotype itself: The junction differs from germline at one of its ends, possibly a read error. The rearrangement uses TRBV7-3 and TRBJ2-7; tentative D call: TRBD1 (6 bases). This CDR3 has 11 residues. Germline V gene lookup returns CDR1 SGHTA and CDR2 FQGTGA. The CDR3 DNA reads TGTTCCAGCAGCCTACAGGGCGAGCAGTACTTC. Encoded protein: CSSSLQGEQYF.

This clonotype has at least ten counts. The chain employs TRBV7-2 and TRBJ1-3, with D perhaps TRBD1 (6 bases). This CDR3 is built from 12 residues. CDR1 SGHTA and CDR2 FQGNSA come from the germline V gene. CDR3 DNA: TGTGCAACAGGGCACTCGGGAAACACCATATATTTT. It translates to CATGHSGNTIYF.

The V call is TRBV2, the J call TRBJ1-1; a possible D gene is TRBD1 (5 bases). Germline V gene data show CDR1 as SNHLY and CDR2 as FYNNEI. The V end lost 8 bases, the J end lost 0 bases, and 16 bases lay between the germline ends. CDR3 length: 15 residues. The CDR3, as DNA: TGTGCCAGCCCCCAAGGCGGGGGACTGAACACTGAAGCTTTCTTT. Amino acids: CASPQGGGLNTEAFF. Full variable domain (outside the CDR3, taken from reference TRBV2 and TRBJ1-1): EPEVTQTPSHQVTQMGQEVILRCVPISNHLYFYWYRQILGQKVEFLVSFYNNEISEKSEIFDDQFSVERPDGSNFTLKIRSTKLEDSAMYFCASPQGGGLNTEAFFGQGTRLTVV.

This clonotype was seen more than once but under ten times. V and J are TRBV5-6 and TRBJ2-2; 9 bases match TRBD1. Germline V gene data show CDR1 as SGHDT and CDR2 as YYEEEE. The V segment lost 4 bases and the J segment 4 bases; nucleotides outside the gene matches: 5. This CDR3 contains 15 residues. The CDR3 sequence: CASSGDRDSTGELFF. The CDR3 coding sequence is TGTGCCAGCAGCGGGGACAGGGACAGCACCGGGGAGCTGTTTTTT.

This clonotype was counted at least ten times. The chain employs TRBV11-1 and TRBJ1-1; no reliable D call. Trimming cost V 9 bases and J 1 base, with 12 bases left between them. CDR1 is SGHAT and CDR2 is FQDESV in the germline V gene (reference sequence). There are 13 residues in the CDR3. The CDR3 loop reads CASFWAKNTEAFF. The CDR3 DNA follows: TGTGCCAGTTTTTGGGCAAAGAACACTGAAGCTTTCTTT.

Only a few counts were recorded for this clonotype. The CDR3 DNA reads TGTGCCAGCAGTTTACGCAGGGGCCAAGCTGGGGCCAACGTCCTGACTTTC. Translating it yields CASSLRRGQAGANVLTF. The chain couples TRBV27 to TRBJ2-6, with D maybe TRBD1 (6 bases). This CDR3 has 17 amino acids. V lost 2 bases, J lost 2 bases, and 13 bases lay in between. From germline, CDR1 is MNHEY and CDR2 SMNVEV (reference sequence).

This clonotype was seen repeatedly, ten times or more. J is TRBJ2-5 and V is TRBV15; D assignment may be TRBD1 or TRBD2 (5 bases each). The CDR3 length is 12 residues. With 8 bases removed from V and 1 base from J, the gap between germline ends came to 8 bases. In germline, CDR1 is LNHNV, CDR2 YYDKDF (reference sequence). In DNA, the CDR3 is TGTGCCACCTCAGGGACCCAAGAGACCCAGTACTTC. Translation: CATSGTQETQYF.